This entry features one T cell receptor (beta chain) sequence. J gave up 4 bases and V 4 bases, and 8 bases lay outside the gene matches. The CDR3 runs 15 residues. Germline-derived CDR1 and CDR2 are LGHNT and FRNRAP. This record comes from a study of blood T cell repertoires in COVID-19. Looking at the study overall: PBMCs, B-cell-depleted T cells, or T cells were the source of the cDNA or gDNA that made up the material.

TCRdb's table, derived via immunoSEQ multiplex PCR, lists solely in-frame clones and lacks some. The data hold roughly 410,000 clones, with about 89% observed a single time. The clonotype was recovered from a woman aged 55-69 years with COVID-19, enrolled during active disease. Specimen: peripheral blood. This chain connects TRBV12-5 to TRBJ2-3; TRBD2 agrees at 7 bases. CDR3 bases: TGTGCTAGTGGTTCGGGATGGGGGGGTTCAGATACGCAGTATTTT. Amino acid sequence: CASGSGWGGSDTQYF.